This T cell receptor beta chain is from a study of OX40 agonist ivuxolimab in advanced cancers. Across the whole study: Three patients responded partially, comprising one with hepatocellular carcinoma and two with cutaneous melanoma.

V lost 4 bases to trimming and J lost 7 bases; unmatched junction nucleotides: 14. The CDR3 runs 16 residues. The germline CDR1 and CDR2 sequences are SQVTM and ANQGSEA. Produced via immunoSEQ multiplex PCR; TCRdb's table is partial and in-frame only. The data contain about 96,000 clones, about 90% of them singletons. The chain carries TRBV29-1 and TRBJ1-5, with 9 bases that match TRBD1. The TCR sequence derives from an adult with an advanced solid tumor such as melanoma, head and neck, liver or kidney cancer. The source material was CD4+ or CD8+ T cells sorted from blood, sampled in a trial of the OX40 agonist ivuxolimab. CDR3 DNA: TGCAGCGTTGTAGAGACAGGGGGTGTGGGAGGGCAGCCCCAGCATTTT. Protein product: CSVVETGGVGGQPQHF.